Listed below are T cell receptor beta chains from one sample, sequenced in a study of blood T cell repertoires in COVID-19. Profiled with immunoSEQ multiplex PCR; TCRdb holds only in-frame clones, not every one. The sample lists about 38,000 clones, 70% to 90% occurring once. What was sequenced was peripheral blood. The receptors originated from a man in his fifties or sixties with COVID-19, enrolled during active disease. Both conserved end residues are part of each CDR3. The D gene is left open where the match is weak. Expanded clones get a size class; other rows say once, few or many, or leave the size out.

clone size	D gene	V gene	J gene	CDR3 DNA	CDR3 protein
-	TRBD2	TRBV9	TRBJ2-5	TGTGCCAGCAGCCCCCGACTAGCGGGAGGGTTGGAGACCCAGTACTTC	CASSPRLAGGLETQYF
-	TRBD1	TRBV29-1	TRBJ2-7	TGCAGCGCCCGGACAGGGGTATCCTACGAGCAGTACTTC	CSARTGVSYEQYF
few	-	TRBV7-3	TRBJ1-2	TGTGCCAGCAGCCCAAATCAGGGGAAGGATGGCTACACCTTC	CASSPNQGKDGYTF
few	-	TRBV6-5	TRBJ2-4	TGTGCCAGCGGATCAGGAGGCATTCAGTACTTC	CASGSGGIQYF
-	TRBD2	TRBV7-2	TRBJ2-2	TGTGCCAGCAGCCCTAGCGGGAGCACCGGGGAGCTGTTTTTT	CASSPSGSTGELFF
-	-	TRBV5-6	TRBJ2-7	TGTGCCAGCAGCTTACAGGGAACAAGCTACGAGCAGTACTTC	CASSLQGTSYEQYF
-	TRBD1	TRBV5-1	TRBJ2-5	TGCGCCAGCAGCCGGTCCGGGACAGCTTCCCAAGAGACCCAGTACTTC	CASSRSGTASQETQYF
-	-	TRBV19	TRBJ1-5	TGTGCCAGTAGTACATTTAGGGGTAGCAATCAGCCCCAGCATTTT	CASSTFRGSNQPQHF
once	-	TRBV27	TRBJ2-1	TGTGCCAGCAGTATTACTAGCTACAATGAGCAGTTCTTC	CASSITSYNEQFF
-	TRBD1	TRBV7-3	TRBJ2-7	TGTGCCAGCAGCTTATCGGCGGGACAGGGTCTGGACGAGCAGTACTTC	CASSLSAGQGLDEQYF
once	-	TRBV5-1	TRBJ2-1	TGCGCCAGCAGCTTGGAGAGGCAGTCTTCCTACAATGAGCAGTTCTTC	CASSLERQSSYNEQFF
-	TRBD1	TRBV28	TRBJ2-3	TGTGCCAGCAGCCAGGGACAGGGGAGGTACGATACGCAGTATTTT	CASSQGQGRYDTQYF
-	-	TRBV5-1	TRBJ1-4	TGCGCCAGCAGCCCCCCAAATGAAAAACTGTTTTTT	CASSPPNEKLFF
-	-	TRBV7-9	TRBJ2-2	TGTGCCAGCAGCCTGGCAGGGTATACCGGGGAGCTGTTTTTT	CASSLAGYTGELFF
few	TRBD1	TRBV28	TRBJ1-5	TGTGCCAGCGGGACAGGGAGGTATAGCAATCAGCCCCAGCATTTT	CASGTGRYSNQPQHF
-	TRBD1	TRBV2	TRBJ1-3	TGTGCCAGCAGGCGCCGAAAAATCGGACAGGGGGGAAACACCATATATTTT	CASRRRKIGQGGNTIYF
once	TRBD1	TRBV19	TRBJ1-2	TGTGCCGGGAGACAGGGGGCTACTGGCTACACCTTC	CAGRQGATGYTF
-	-	TRBV5-1	TRBJ1-2	TGCGCCAGCAGCTTGGGGGCAGGGGACGATGGCTACACCTTC	CASSLGAGDDGYTF
-	-	TRBV6-5	TRBJ1-1	TGTGCCAGCACGAGGAGATTTGAAGCTTTCTTT	CASTRRFEAFF
-	TRBD2	TRBV27	TRBJ2-1	TGTGCCAGCAGTTCCCGCGGGCGGGGGTCCGATGAGCAGTTCTTC	CASSSRGRGSDEQFF
-	-	TRBV7-6	TRBJ2-2	TGTGCCAGCAGCTTACGGGGAAGGGCGAACACCGGGGAGCTGTTTTTT	CASSLRGRANTGELFF
once	TRBD1	TRBV2	TRBJ1-1	TGTGCCAGCAGTGTGGGGACAGCCCTGGGGAACACTGAAGCTTTCTTT	CASSVGTALGNTEAFF
-	-	TRBV28	TRBJ1-6	TGTGCCAGCAGTTGGGGGACACAAAATAATTCACCCCTCCACTTT	CASSWGTQNNSPLHF
once	-	TRBV28	TRBJ2-3	TGTGCCAGCAGTTTTCGGAGGGCAGATACGCAGTATTTT	CASSFRRADTQYF
-	-	TRBV4-1	TRBJ1-3	TGCGCCAGCAGCCAAGTTCTACAGGGAACCTCTGGAAACACCATATATTTT	CASSQVLQGTSGNTIYF
-	-	TRBV14	TRBJ2-7	TGTGCCAGCAGCCAACTACCGTCCTCCTACGAGCAGTACTTC	CASSQLPSSYEQYF
once	-	TRBV2	TRBJ2-1	TGTGCCAGCAGTGAATCAACTTCCTCCTACAATGAGCAGTTCTTC	CASSESTSSYNEQFF
-	-	TRBV27	TRBJ1-5	TGTGCCAGCAAGGGAGCGGGTGGGAGTCAGCCCCAGCATTTT	CASKGAGGSQPQHF
-	-	TRBV19	TRBJ1-1	TGTGCCAGTAGTATTCAGGGGCGTACACTTGAAGCTTTCTTT	CASSIQGRTLEAFF
-	TRBD1	TRBV7-2	TRBJ1-1	TGTGCCAGCAGCTTAGTCTTCTACCGACAGGGAACGGACACTGAAGCTTTCTTT	CASSLVFYRQGTDTEAFF
-	-	TRBV27	TRBJ1-2	TGTGCCAGCAGTCCACAGGCAGGGGCGATAGCTAACTATGGCTACACCTTC	CASSPQAGAIANYGYTF
-	TRBD1	TRBV7-2	TRBJ1-2	TGTGCCAGCAGCTGGGACAGGGGAGGTGGCTACACCTTC	CASSWDRGGGYTF
-	TRBD1	TRBV7-2	TRBJ2-1	TGTGCCAGCAGCTCACAGGGGGCTAGGGGCAATGAGCAGTTCTTC	CASSSQGARGNEQFF
-	-	TRBV2	TRBJ2-7	TGTGCCAGCAGTGTCGAGTACTACGAGCAGTACTTC	CASSVEYYEQYF
-	-	TRBV28	TRBJ1-2	TGTGCCAGCAGTTTAAGGGCAGGGTCAACACTTCAAGGCTACACCTTC	CASSLRAGSTLQGYTF
-	-	TRBV10-1	TRBJ2-3	TGCGCCAGCAGCCCAACTAGCACAGATACGCAGTATTTT	CASSPTSTDTQYF
-	-	TRBV19	TRBJ1-1	TGTGCCAGTAGAAGTCGGGGGAACACTGAAGCTTTCTTT	CASRSRGNTEAFF
-	TRBD1	TRBV24-1	TRBJ2-1	TGTGCCACCTCCCAGTGGACAGGGGAGTACAATGAGCAGTTCTTC	CATSQWTGEYNEQFF
-	TRBD1	TRBV19	TRBJ1-5	TGTGCCAGTAGTATCCAGGGGGTCCATCAGCCCCAGCATTTT	CASSIQGVHQPQHF
-	-	TRBV5-5	TRBJ1-2	TGTGCCAGCAGCTCCCCGTTCGTGGAGTCTAACTATGGCTACACCTTC	CASSSPFVESNYGYTF
few	-	TRBV28	TRBJ2-7	TGTGCCAGCAGGGACATAAGCTCCTACGAGCAGTACTTC	CASRDISSYEQYF
once	-	TRBV11-2	TRBJ2-2	TGTGCCAGCAGCTTAGAGTTTACCCGGGGGACCGGGGAGCTGTTTTTT	CASSLEFTRGTGELFF
-	TRBD2	TRBV11-2	TRBJ2-7	TGTGCCAGCAGCTTAGATCGGACTAGCGGGACGAGCTCCTACGAGCAGTACTTC	CASSLDRTSGTSSYEQYF
-	-	TRBV5-4	TRBJ1-1	TGTGCCAGCGGCTGGGGGCCAGCGCTCAACACTGAAGCTTTCTTT	CASGWGPALNTEAFF
once	TRBD1	TRBV2	TRBJ1-1	TGTGCCAGCCTGGGGGGAGCGACAGGGGCTGGAACTGAAGCTTTCTTT	CASLGGATGAGTEAFF
once	-	TRBV2	TRBJ1-1	TGTGCCAGCAATAATAAGGAGGACACTGAAGCTTTCTTT	CASNNKEDTEAFF
-	-	TRBV24-1	TRBJ2-3	TGTGCCACCAGTGATTCTTTAGCGAGGGGCACAGATACGCAGTATTTT	CATSDSLARGTDTQYF
few	TRBD1	TRBV19	TRBJ2-6	TGTGCCACCCACCCGGGACAGACCTCTGGGGCCAACGTCCTGACTTTC	CATHPGQTSGANVLTF
-	-	TRBV28	TRBJ2-3	TGTGCCAGCAGTTTAGGGAGGATGGGGGCAGATACGCAGTATTTT	CASSLGRMGADTQYF
-	TRBD1	TRBV27	TRBJ1-5	TGTGCCACCCAGCGGCGGGACAGGGAGAGCAATCAGCCCCAGCATTTT	CATQRRDRESNQPQHF
few	TRBD2	TRBV4-2	TRBJ2-7	TGTGCCAGCAGCCAACTTTCTCGTCTAGCGGGCTACGAGCAGTACTTC	CASSQLSRLAGYEQYF
-	TRBD1	TRBV28	TRBJ1-1	TGTGCCAGCAGTTTTGGGCTACAGGGGAGATGGATGAACACTGAAGCTTTCTTT	CASSFGLQGRWMNTEAFF
-	TRBD2	TRBV19	TRBJ2-7	TGTGCCAGTAGTACGGAAGGACTAGCGGGAGCCGAGCAGTACTTC	CASSTEGLAGAEQYF
once	-	TRBV7-9	TRBJ2-1	TGTGCCAGCAGCTTAGCTCGGGACTCCCTATACAATGAGCAGTTCTTC	CASSLARDSLYNEQFF
-	-	TRBV6-5	TRBJ2-5	TGTGCCAGCAGACATGGACTCTACCAAGAGACCCAGTACTTC	CASRHGLYQETQYF